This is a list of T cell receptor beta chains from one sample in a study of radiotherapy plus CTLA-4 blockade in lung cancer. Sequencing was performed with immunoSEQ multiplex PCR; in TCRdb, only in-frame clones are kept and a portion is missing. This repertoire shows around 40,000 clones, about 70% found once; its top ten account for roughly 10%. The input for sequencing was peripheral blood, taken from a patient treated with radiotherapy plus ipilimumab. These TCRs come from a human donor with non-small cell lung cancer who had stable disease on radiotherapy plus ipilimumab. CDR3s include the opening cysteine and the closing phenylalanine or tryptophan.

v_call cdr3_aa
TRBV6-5 CASARFSSNQPQHF
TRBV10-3 CAISELDWAEQFF
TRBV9 CASSVGGGGGTYTQYF
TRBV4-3 CASSQYASSYNEQFF
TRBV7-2 CASSLQSYEQYF
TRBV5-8 CASIQFPRTGSNYGYTF
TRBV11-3 CASSSTGGGEQFF
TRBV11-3 CASSSGTARDYGYTF
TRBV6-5 CASSYGAGANYGYTF
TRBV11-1 CASSLASNYGYTF
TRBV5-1 CASSLGAGGTEAFF
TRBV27 CASSLDGGDTEAFF
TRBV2 CASSPTLAGDLLYEQYF